Presented here are 3 T cell receptor beta chains from one specimen sequenced in a study of cytomegalovirus exposure and HLA in healthy donors. Sequencing was performed with immunoSEQ multiplex PCR; in TCRdb, only in-frame clones are kept and a portion is missing. Here the sample spans roughly 300,000 clones, roughly 90% being singletons. Sequenced input: PBMCs. These receptor sequences come from a woman aged 18-29 years in good health and CMV-seronegative.

This clone was picked up one time. The rearrangement links TRBV5-1 to TRBJ2-5; 10 nucleotides match TRBD2. Trimming at V came to 4 bases and at J to 5 bases, leaving 8 bases not matched to a gene. This CDR3 is built from 15 residues. The germline V gene has CDR1 SGHRS and CDR2 YFSETQ. The CDR3 DNA follows: TGCGCCAGCAGCAACCCAGAGACTAGCGGGGAGACCCAGTACTTC. Amino acid sequence: CASSNPETSGETQYF.

This chain uses TRBV12-5 with TRBJ1-2; the match to TRBD1 covers 9 bases. Germline CDR1 is LGHNT and CDR2 is FRNRAP. This CDR3 is built from 13 residues. The ends lost 6 bases at V and 3 bases at J; junction bases unmatched: 2. This CDR3 is CASGGQGYYGYTF. In DNA, the CDR3 is TGTGCTAGTGGCGGACAGGGGTACTATGGCTACACCTTC.

The chain is built from TRBV6-5 and TRBJ2-5; 7 bases map to TRBD2. V lost 3 bases, J lost 3 bases, and 4 bases stayed unmatched. In germline, CDR1 is MNHEY, CDR2 SVGAGI. The CDR3 spans 14 residues. DNA for the CDR3: TGTGCCAGCAGTTATTCCCTAGCGGAAGAGACCCAGTACTTC. Protein: CASSYSLAEETQYF.